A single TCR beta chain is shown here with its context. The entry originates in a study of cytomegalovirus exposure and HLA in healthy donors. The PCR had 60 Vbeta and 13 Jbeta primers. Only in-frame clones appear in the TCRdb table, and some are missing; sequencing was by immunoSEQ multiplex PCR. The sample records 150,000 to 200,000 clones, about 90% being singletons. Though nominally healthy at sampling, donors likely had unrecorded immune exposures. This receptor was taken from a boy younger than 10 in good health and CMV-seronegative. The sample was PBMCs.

CDR3 region: CASSTGQTLAKNIQYF. For the CDR3, the DNA is TGTGCCAGTAGTACGGGACAGACCTTAGCCAAAAACATTCAGTACTTC. The chain employs TRBV19 and TRBJ2-4, with 7 bases that match TRBD1. Per the germline V gene, CDR1 is LNHDA and CDR2 is SQIVND (reference sequence). This CDR3 region has 16 residues. V trimming: 4 bases; J trimming: 0 bases; junction bases outside the gene matches: 6.